This T cell receptor (beta chain) was documented in a study of breast tumors, draining lymph nodes, adjacent tissues. The ends lost 8 bases at V and 3 bases at J; junction bases unmatched: 7. CDR1 and CDR2 (germline): SEHNR, FQNEAQ (reference sequence). The CDR3 spans 14 residues. TCRdb called the multiplex PCR reads again in MiXCR, with one record for every CDR3 protein. This sample carries around 170,000 distinct CDR3 sequences, about 33% of them seen once, and the ten largest clones take about 4.5%. This clonotype was seen at least ten times. Breast cancer patients provided tissue from their axillary draining lymph nodes.

This receptor was obtained from a female donor with breast cancer. Some clones in this sample may be carry-over from other donors' samples. This chain joins TRBV7-9 and TRBJ2-1; TRBD2 matches at 7 bases. The specimen was axillary lymph node tissue. Written as DNA, the CDR3 is TGTGCCAGCCTTACTAGCGCTTACTACAATGAGCAGTTCTTC. As protein: CASLTSAYYNEQFF.